Sequencing of this T cell receptor (beta chain) was carried out in a study of cytomegalovirus exposure and HLA in healthy donors. Study at large: Earlier, roughly 180 million T cells were analyzed, and some 120 million unique TCR beta sequences were found among them. Findings and limits, study-wide: In a later analysis, common viral pathogens appeared linked to several of the most significant clusters. Sequencing likely produced, as an artifact, a cluster of highly shared sequence variants.

With respect to this clone: What it binds is unknown.

The CDR3 extends over 16 amino acids. Germline lookup yields CDR1 GTSNPN and CDR2 SVGIG (reference sequence). Trimming stripped 5 bases from V and 0 bases from J, with 20 bases between. Amplification used 60 Vbeta primers and 13 Jbeta primers. Measured with immunoSEQ multiplex PCR; TCRdb has only the in-frame clones, and not every one. The table records approximately 150,000 clones, approximately 70% of them present only once. The chain links TRBV30 to TRBJ2-7; D possibly corresponds to TRBD2 (6 bases). The receptor's source is a human donor in good health. What was sequenced was PBMCs. The CDR3 region is CAWDRRSAGSSYEQYF. CDR3 nucleotide sequence: TGTGCCTGGGACCGGCGGTCTGCGGGGAGCTCCTACGAGCAGTACTTC.